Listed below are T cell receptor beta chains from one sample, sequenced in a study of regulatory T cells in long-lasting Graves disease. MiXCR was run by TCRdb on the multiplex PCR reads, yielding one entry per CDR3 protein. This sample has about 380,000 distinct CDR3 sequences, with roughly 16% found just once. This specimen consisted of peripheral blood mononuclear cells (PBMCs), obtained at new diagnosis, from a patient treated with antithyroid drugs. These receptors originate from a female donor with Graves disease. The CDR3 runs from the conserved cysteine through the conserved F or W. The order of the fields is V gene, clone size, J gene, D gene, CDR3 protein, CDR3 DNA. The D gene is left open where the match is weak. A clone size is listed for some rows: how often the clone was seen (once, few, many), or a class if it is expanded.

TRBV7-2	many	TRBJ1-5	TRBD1	CASSLAARGNQPQHF	TGTGCCAGCAGCTTAGCGGCCAGGGGGAATCAGCCCCAGCATTTT
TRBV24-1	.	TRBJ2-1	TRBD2	CATSDVQRAGTPYNEQFF	TGTGCCACCAGTGATGTTCAACGAGCGGGAACCCCCTACAATGAGCAGTTCTTC
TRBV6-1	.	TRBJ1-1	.	CASRNTTMNTEAFF	TGTGCCAGCAGGAATACAACAATGAACACTGAAGCTTTCTTT
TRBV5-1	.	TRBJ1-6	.	CASSVDPEVSPLHF	TGCGCCAGCAGCGTGGACCCAGAGGTTTCACCCCTCCACTTT
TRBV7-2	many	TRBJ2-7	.	CASSPPTGVYEQYF	TGTGCCAGCAGCCCACCGACGGGAGTTTACGAGCAGTACTTC
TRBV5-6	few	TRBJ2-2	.	CASSDGPSSGELFF	TGTGCCAGCAGCGACGGCCCCTCGTCCGGGGAGCTGTTTTTT
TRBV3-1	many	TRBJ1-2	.	CASSQEVGRWANYGYTF	TGTGCCAGCAGCCAAGAAGTGGGACGATGGGCTAACTATGGCTACACCTTC
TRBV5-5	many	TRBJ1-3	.	CASSLGDTIYF	TGTGCCAGCAGCCTGGGAGACACCATATATTTT
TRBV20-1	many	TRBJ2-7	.	CSARPIDTRKAYEQYF	TGCAGTGCTAGACCTATCGACACCCGGAAGGCCTACGAGCAGTACTTC
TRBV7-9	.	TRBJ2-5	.	CASSLGLPVGETQYF	TGTGCCAGCAGCTTAGGACTCCCGGTGGGGGAGACCCAGTACTTC
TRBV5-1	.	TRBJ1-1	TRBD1	CASSSEGGQANTEAFF	TGCGCCAGCAGCTCCGAAGGAGGACAGGCCAACACTGAAGCTTTCTTT
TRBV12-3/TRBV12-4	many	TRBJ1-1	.	CASSLWGAEAFF	TGTGCCAGCAGTTTGTGGGGGGCTGAAGCTTTCTTT
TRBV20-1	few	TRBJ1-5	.	CSARQSPQGPQHF	TGCAGTGCTAGACAAAGCCCCCAGGGGCCCCAGCATTTT
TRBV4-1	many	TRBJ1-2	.	CASSQTPQGLELYGYTF	TGCGCCAGCAGCCAAACCCCACAGGGATTAGAACTCTATGGCTACACCTTC
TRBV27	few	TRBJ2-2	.	CASSASRIQNTGELFF	TGTGCCAGCAGTGCCTCCCGGATACAGAACACCGGGGAGCTGTTTTTT
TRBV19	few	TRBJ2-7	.	CASSISRDNFYEQYF	TGTGCCAGTAGTATTAGTCGGGATAATTTTTACGAGCAGTACTTC
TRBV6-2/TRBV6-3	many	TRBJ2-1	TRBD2	CASSYSLAGGDNEQFF	TGTGCCAGCAGTTACTCCCTAGCGGGGGGGGACAATGAGCAGTTCTTC
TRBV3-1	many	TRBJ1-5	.	CASSQDSARSNQPQHF	TGTGCCAGCAGCCAAGATAGTGCCCGAAGCAATCAGCCCCAGCATTTT
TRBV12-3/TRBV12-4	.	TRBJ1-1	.	CASSHTPGVLAEAFF	TGTGCCAGCAGTCATACTCCAGGGGTGTTGGCTGAAGCTTTCTTT
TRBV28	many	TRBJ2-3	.	CASIVGGSTDTQYF	TGTGCCAGCATCGTCGGTGGGAGCACAGATACGCAGTATTTT
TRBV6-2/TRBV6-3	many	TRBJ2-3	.	CASSESRAPADTQYF	TGTGCCAGCAGTGAAAGCAGGGCCCCCGCAGATACGCAGTATTTT
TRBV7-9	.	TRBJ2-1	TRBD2	CASSLYPSGRNEQFF	TGTGCCAGCAGCTTATATCCTAGCGGGAGAAATGAGCAGTTCTTC
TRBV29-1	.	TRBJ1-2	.	CSVRGDANGNYGYTF	TGCAGCGTTCGCGGGGACGCAAACGGGAACTATGGCTACACCTTC
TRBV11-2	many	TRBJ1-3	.	CASSLAGNSGNTIYF	TGTGCCAGCAGCTTAGCAGGAAACTCTGGAAACACCATATATTTT
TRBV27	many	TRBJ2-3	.	CASSPGEGHTQYF	TGTGCCAGCAGTCCAGGGGAGGGGCATACGCAGTATTTT